This T cell receptor (beta chain) was recorded in a study of OX40 agonist ivuxolimab in advanced cancers. Assay used: immunoSEQ multiplex PCR; TCRdb lists only in-frame clones, some missing. The sample has about 68,000 clones; roughly 80% are singletons. The CDR3 spans 16 residues. Per germline, CDR1 SGHTA and CDR2 FQGNSA. With 4 bases clipped from V and 4 bases from J, the junction kept 8 bases outside the gene matches. Here the sequenced sample was CD4+ or CD8+ T cells sorted from blood, taken in a trial of the OX40 agonist ivuxolimab. The chain is built from TRBV7-2 and TRBJ2-7, with TRBD2 matching 12 bases. The TCR comes from an adult with an advanced solid tumor such as melanoma, head and neck, liver or kidney cancer. The CDR3 DNA reads TGTGCCAGCAGCTCCATTACTAGCGGGGGGCGATACGAGCAGTACTTC. It translates to CASSSITSGGRYEQYF.